The 18 T cell receptor beta chains below all came from one sample that was sequenced in a study of cytotoxic CD8 clonotypes in ibrutinib-treated CLL. Method: immunoSEQ multiplex PCR; TCRdb's copy keeps in-frame clones and lacks some. The data show around 310,000 clones, around four fifths seen once. The specimen comprised PBMCs, sampled before ibrutinib treatment. Receptors originate from a human donor with chronic lymphocytic leukemia.

The gene calls are TRBV4-3 and TRBJ2-5; 9 bases are a match to TRBD2. The J call may be wrong; the DNA end is better matched by TRBJ2-7. The V gene's germline CDR1 is LGHNA and CDR2 YSLEER. The CDR3 loop spans 16 amino acids. The CDR3 protein is CASSLSLLAGTYEQYF. CDR3 nucleotide sequence: TGCGCCAGCAGCCTATCACTGCTAGCGGGAACCTACGAGCAGTACTTC.

V gene TRBV10-3 combines with J gene TRBJ2-1; 14 bases map to TRBD2. Germline V gene lookup returns CDR1 ENHRY and CDR2 SYGVKD. The CDR3 length is 18 residues. Trimming cost V 4 bases and J 8 bases; bases outside gene matches: 13. The CDR3 coding sequence is TGTGCCATCAGTGGGGGGACTAGCGGGAGCCCCGGCGCGGATGAGCAGTTCTTC. Protein sequence: CAISGGTSGSPGADEQFF.

This clone was seen only a few times. The V and J genes are TRBV19 and TRBJ2-7; D is uncertain. This CDR3 comprises 13 residues. Trimming took off 4 bases at V and 3 bases at J, with 10 bases between the two ends. The germline gives CDR1 LNHDA, CDR2 SQIVND (reference sequence). CDR3 amino acids: CASSNSVGYEQYF. CDR3 DNA sequence: TGTGCCAGTAGTAACTCGGTAGGCTACGAGCAGTACTTC.

The DNA for the CDR3 is TGTGCCAGAAGCCGGGGTGGGTACGGGAAAAGGTGGAGTAACAATGAGCAGTTCTTC. Protein: CARSRGGYGKRWSNNEQFF. This chain joins TRBV5-3 and TRBJ2-1; possibly TRBD2 for D (5 bases). TRBV5-3 is filed as an ORF, its function uncertain. The V gene lost 4 bases and the J gene lost 5 bases, with 28 bases spanning the gap. There are 19 residues in the CDR3.

The chain uses TRBV25-1 and TRBJ2-1, with D hard to call. CDR1 is MGHDK and CDR2 is SYGVNS in the germline V gene. Trimming removed 4 bases at V and 9 bases at J, with 13 bases between. This CDR3 is built from 13 residues. The CDR3 DNA reads TGTGCCAGCAGTGTGTCTTCGGCGGTTGAGCAGTTCTTC. It yields the protein CASSVSSAVEQFF. The full variable domain, rest sourced from reference TRBV25-1 and TRBJ2-1, is EADIYQTPRYLVIGTGKKITLECSQTMGHDKMYWYQQDPGMELHLIHYSYGVNSTEKGDLSSESTVSRIRTEHFPLTLESARPSHTSQYLCASSVSSAVEQFFGPGTRLTVL.

The genes are TRBV7-2 and TRBJ2-7; 12 bases are a match to TRBD2. Per germline, CDR1 SGHTA and CDR2 FQGNSA. There are 16 residues in the CDR3. V shed 1 base and J 5 bases; nucleotides not matched to a gene: 6. CDR3 DNA: TGTGCCAGCAGCTTAGTCCTAGCGGGAGGGCCCCACGAGCAGTACTTC. It codes for CASSLVLAGGPHEQYF.

This chain uses TRBV5-4 with TRBJ2-3; 9 nucleotides agree with TRBD2. CDR1 and CDR2 from the germline V gene are SGHNT and YYREEE (reference sequence). The CDR3 covers 17 residues. The V gene end was trimmed by 4 bases and the J gene end by 4 bases; junction bases not matched to a gene: 13. In DNA form, the CDR3 reads TGTGCCAGCAGCCCCCGTCCCGCGGGAGGGCCCGCAGATACGCAGTATTTT. This encodes CASSPRPAGGPADTQYF.

This clone was seen a handful of times. The chain couples TRBV20-1 to TRBJ2-1; 12 bases map to TRBD2. Germline V lookup: CDR1 DFQATT, CDR2 SNEGSKA (reference sequence). This CDR3 comprises 10 residues. The V segment lost 5 bases and the J segment 16 bases; nucleotides outside the gene matches: 3. CDR3 nucleotides: TGCAGTGCTGGGACTAGCGGGTTTTTCTTC. Translated: CSAGTSGFFF.

V and J are TRBV2 and TRBJ1-1; 7 bases are a match to TRBD1. Germline V lookup: CDR1 SNHLY, CDR2 FYNNEI. V dropped 4 bases and J dropped 0; count of bases not matched to a gene: 5. The CDR3 loop spans 15 amino acids. This CDR3 is CASSGPRGLNTEAFF. DNA of the CDR3: TGTGCCAGCAGTGGGCCCAGGGGGTTGAACACTGAAGCTTTCTTT. The entire variable domain, with the rest obtained from reference TRBV2 and TRBJ1-1, is as follows: EPEVTQTPSHQVTQMGQEVILRCVPISNHLYFYWYRQILGQKVEFLVSFYNNEISEKSEIFDDQFSVERPDGSNFTLKIRSTKLEDSAMYFCASSGPRGLNTEAFFGQGTRLTVV.

This sequence joins TRBV25-1 and TRBJ2-2, with 9 nucleotides matching TRBD2. With 10 bases clipped from V and 7 bases from J, the junction kept 7 bases outside the gene matches. The CDR3 is 13 residues long. Germline V CDR1 and CDR2: MGHDK, SYGVNS. CDR3 coding DNA: TGTGCCACCATTAGCGGGAGTGGCGGGGAGCTGTTTTTT. Translation gives CATISGSGGELFF.

The chain joins TRBV7-2 to TRBJ2-2; D remains ambiguous. Trimming took 6 bases from V and 2 from J, leaving 13 bases between them. CDR1 SGHTA and CDR2 FQGNSA come from the germline V gene. The CDR3 is made up of 15 amino acids. This CDR3 reads CASRRRSPNTGELFF. For the CDR3, the DNA is TGTGCCAGCAGACGGCGGTCACCCAACACCGGGGAGCTGTTTTTT.

This chain connects TRBV18 to TRBJ1-1, with 8 bases fitting TRBD1. The V gene end was trimmed by 4 bases and the J gene end by 4 bases; junction bases not matched to a gene: 8. There are 15 residues in the CDR3. Germline CDR1 KGHSH, CDR2 LQKENI. This CDR3 reads CASSRRTGRSTEAFF. The DNA for the CDR3 is TGTGCCAGCTCACGAAGGACAGGGAGGTCCACTGAAGCTTTCTTT.

The chain combines TRBV6-6 with TRBJ1-4, with D unresolved. In germline, CDR1 is MNHNY, CDR2 SVGAGI (reference sequence). V lost 0 bases and J 8 bases, leaving 7 bases between the germline ends. CDR3 length: 13 residues. The DNA for the CDR3 is TGTGCCAGCAGTTACTCGCGGGTAGAAAAACTGTTTTTT. Translation gives CASSYSRVEKLFF.

This chain uses TRBV5-1 with TRBJ2-2, with D perhaps TRBD1 or TRBD2 (6 bases each). Per the germline V gene, CDR1 is SGHRS and CDR2 is YFSETQ. The CDR3 sequence is 14 residues long. The V and J ends lost 3 bases and 7 bases respectively, with 13 bases between them. The DNA of the CDR3 is TGCGCCAGCAGCTGGACGGGGGCTGGCGGGGAGCTGTTTTTT. Its protein product is CASSWTGAGGELFF.

Only one count was recorded for this clone. The V call is TRBV4-3, the J call TRBJ1-5; D gene ambiguous. The CDR3 runs to 16 residues. CDR1 is LGHNA, CDR2 YSLEER, per germline. V was clipped by 0 bases and J by 7 bases, with 16 bases between them. As DNA, the CDR3 is TGCGCCAGCAGCCAAGATAGGGTAGGACTAGGCCAGCCCCAGCATTTT. Its protein product is CASSQDRVGLGQPQHF.

The chain uses TRBV4-2 and TRBJ2-7, with 15 bases identical to TRBD2. Germline-derived CDR1 and CDR2 are LGHNA and YNFKEQ. This CDR3 is 16 amino acids long. J gave up 6 bases and V 2 bases, and 5 bases lay outside the gene matches. This CDR3 is CASSQQGLAGGSEQYF. The CDR3 DNA reads as TGTGCCAGCAGCCAACAGGGACTAGCGGGAGGTTCCGAGCAGTACTTC.

V usage is TRBV27 and J usage is TRBJ2-1, with 9 positions matching TRBD1. CDR3 length: 14 residues. Germline CDR1 reads MNHEY; CDR2 reads SMNVEV (reference sequence). J gave up 9 bases and V 8 bases, and 11 bases lay outside the gene matches. The CDR3 loop reads CASGSTGGLGEQFF. Here the CDR3 DNA reads TGTGCCAGCGGTTCCACAGGGGGCTTGGGTGAGCAGTTCTTC.

CDR3 protein: CASSLEVGLAGVADTQYF. Here the CDR3 DNA reads TGCGCCAGCAGCTTGGAAGTCGGACTAGCGGGAGTCGCAGATACGCAGTATTTT. The V gene is TRBV5-1, the J gene TRBJ2-3, with 13 bases aligning to TRBD2. V shed 0 bases, J shed 4 bases, and the junction held 8 bases outside the gene matches. Germline V CDR1 and CDR2: SGHRS, YFSETQ. The CDR3 has 18 amino acids.